A few counts support the clone carrying this T cell receptor beta chain. The antigen remains unidentified. At one end, the junction sequence differs from germline, possibly due to a read error. This CDR3 spans 15 amino acids. The data are from a study of response to subunit inactivated influenza vaccine. Overall study results and limits: New T cells are recruited in small numbers by each seasonal influenza vaccination, according to the authors' suggestion.

Via MiXCR, TCRdb re-called the RT-PCR reads, giving one row per CDR3 protein. The sample contains roughly 500,000 distinct CDR3 sequences, about 25% of which appear only once. V is TRBV12-3 or TRBV12-4 and J is TRBJ2-1; 9 bases match TRBD2. This clonotype was obtained from a man over 45 who received an inactivated influenza vaccine. Sample: CD4+ T cells sorted from PBMCs, taken 4 to 6 days after vaccination. CDR3 loop: CASRLAGAGYNEQFF. In DNA, the CDR3 is TGTGCCAGCAGATTAGCGGGAGCCGGGTACAATGAGCAGTTCTTC.